The 10 T cell receptor beta chains below come from one sample, sequenced in a study of T cells in Graves' hyperthyroidism and ophthalmopathy. Amplification of TCR beta CDR3 regions used RNA as the template. A set of HTBI primers served as the primers for a first-round RT-PCR of the TCR CDR3. MiXCR was run by TCRdb on the multiplex PCR reads, yielding one entry per CDR3 protein. The sample has more than 350,000 distinct CDR3 sequences, around 15% seen once. Sequencing was performed on blood. The receptors here all came from a woman aged 60-75 years with Graves' ophthalmopathy.

This clonotype was counted many times. The chain couples TRBV28 to TRBJ2-3, with 9 bases identical to TRBD2. The CDR3 has 14 amino acids. The germline CDR1 and CDR2 sequences are MDHEN and SYDVKM. Losses at the gene ends were 8 bases for V and 4 bases for J; bases not matched to a gene: 7. The CDR3: CASRTAGGADTQYF. The CDR3 region has the DNA TGTGCCAGCCGGACGGCGGGAGGGGCAGATACGCAGTATTTT.

This clonotype came up a few times. The chain couples TRBV19 to TRBJ2-1; 10 bases line up with TRBD1. The germline CDR1 and CDR2 sequences are LNHDA and SQIVND (reference sequence). There are 12 residues in the CDR3. V lost 9 bases and J lost 10; bases outside the gene matches: 6. CDR3 sequence: CASTDRGGEQFF. The CDR3 DNA reads as TGTGCCAGCACGGACAGGGGGGGAGAGCAGTTCTTC.

V is TRBV6-2 or TRBV6-3 and J is TRBJ2-2, with D unclear. Trimming stripped 2 bases from V and 7 bases from J, with 5 bases between. The CDR3 contains 12 residues. Germline V lookup: CDR1 MNHEY, CDR2 SVGEGT. The CDR3 nucleotides are TGTGCCAGCAGTTACCAGGACGGGGAGCTGTTTTTT. It translates to CASSYQDGELFF.

This clonotype occurred many times. The chain recombines TRBV5-1 with TRBJ2-7, with 10 bases fitting TRBD1. V trimming: 3 bases; J trimming: 2 bases; junction bases outside the gene matches: 5. Germline CDR1 SGHRS, CDR2 YFSETQ. The CDR3 covers 15 residues. CDR3 in amino acids: CASSSGTGVTYEQYF. In nucleotides, the CDR3 is TGCGCCAGCAGCTCTGGGACAGGGGTGACCTACGAGCAGTACTTC.

This clonotype was observed many times. The rearrangement links TRBV12-3 or TRBV12-4 to TRBJ2-3, with 7 bases aligning to TRBD1. The CDR3 has 14 residues. The V and J ends lost 10 bases and 1 base, in that order; junction bases with no gene match: 8. The CDR3 sequence: CAIYRGGGTDTQYF. The CDR3 coding sequence is TGTGCCATCTACAGGGGTGGGGGCACAGATACGCAGTATTTT.

This clonotype was recorded a few times. The V gene is TRBV30, the J gene TRBJ2-7; 8 nucleotides agree with TRBD2. The CDR3 length is 16 residues. V shed 4 bases, J shed 0 bases, and the junction held 11 bases outside the gene matches. Germline CDR1 and CDR2: GTSNPN and SVGIG (reference sequence). Written as DNA, the CDR3 is TGTGCCTGGAACGGGGGGGCCCGAGGGACCTCCTACGAGCAGTACTTC. Its protein is CAWNGGARGTSYEQYF.

The rearrangement joins TRBV4-1 to TRBJ1-1, with D unclear. The CDR3 is 15 amino acids. Trimming cost V 1 base and J 2 bases, with 11 bases left between them. Germline loops: CDR1 MGHRA, CDR2 YSYEKL. The CDR3 sequence: CASSQGPGLNTEAFF. The CDR3 nucleotides are TGCGCCAGCAGCCAAGGGCCGGGCCTCAACACTGAAGCTTTCTTT.

This clonotype was counted a few times. The CDR3 DNA is TGTGCCACCAGTGACCGAACACCACCGTTCACAGATACGCAGTATTTT. Translating it yields CATSDRTPPFTDTQYF. This rearrangement joins TRBV24-1 to TRBJ2-3, with no clear D. Deletions cut 4 bases from V and 2 bases from J, with 15 bases between. The CDR3 contains 16 residues. Germline V gene lookup returns CDR1 KGHDR and CDR2 SFDVKD.

This clonotype was seen only a few times. J is TRBJ2-2 and V is TRBV6-1; 9 bases are a match to TRBD1. The junction had 6 bases not matched to a gene; V was cut back by 5 bases and J by 5 bases. The CDR3 covers 15 residues. Germline lookup yields CDR1 MNHNS and CDR2 SASEGT. DNA for the CDR3: TGTGCCAGCAGTAAAACAGGGGGCCGAACCGGGGAGCTGTTTTTT. The encoded protein is CASSKTGGRTGELFF.

V usage is TRBV24-1 and J usage is TRBJ2-1; 10 bases map to TRBD2. Germline V gene lookup returns CDR1 KGHDR and CDR2 SFDVKD. J lost 7 bases, V lost 9 bases, and 5 bases had no gene match. The CDR3 loop spans 13 amino acids. CDR3 sequence reads: CATSAGGPNEQFF. CDR3 in DNA: TGTGCCACCTCAGCGGGAGGGCCTAATGAGCAGTTCTTC.